What follows are 11 T cell receptor beta chains derived from one specimen sequenced in a study of blood T cell repertoires in COVID-19. Assay: immunoSEQ multiplex PCR; the TCRdb copy retains only in-frame clones and omits some. The repertoire consists of some 180,000 clones, with approximately 80% occurring once and the leading ten covering about an eighth. The source material was PBMCs or T cells enriched from blood (not recorded which). The receptors here all came from a man aged 60 to 69 who had been exposed to COVID-19.

The genes are TRBV6-5 and TRBJ2-7; possibly TRBD1 for D (8 bases). This CDR3 has 14 amino acids. The germline V gene has CDR1 MNHEY and CDR2 SVGAGI. V lost 6 bases, J lost 9 bases, and 21 bases lay in between. CDR3 bases: TGTGCCAGCAGATCGACTACAGGGGGGAGGGGGCAGTACTTC. Amino acid sequence: CASRSTTGGRGQYF.

The chain employs TRBV28 and TRBJ1-6; the D gene is possibly TRBD1 (6 bases). Between the trimmed V and J ends, which lost 4 bases and 2 bases, there was a span of 15 bases. The CDR3 consists of 17 residues. The germline CDR1 and CDR2 sequences are MDHEN and SYDVKM. CDR3 coding DNA: TGTGCCAGCAGTTCGCCAGGGGAGGGGGCCTATAATTCACCCCTCCACTTT. Amino acid sequence: CASSSPGEGAYNSPLHF.

The sample holds many counts of this clone. The V gene is TRBV23-1, the J gene TRBJ2-7; 9 nucleotides line up with TRBD2. TRBV23-1 is flagged as an ORF with uncertain function. The CDR3 sequence is 17 residues long. V lost 0 bases, J lost 5 bases, and 11 bases stayed unmatched. For the CDR3, the DNA is TGCGCCAGCAGTCAATCGTACCGGCTAGCGGGACTTCACGAGCAGTACTTC. This translates into CASSQSYRLAGLHEQYF.

This clone was detected a few times. The CDR3 loop is CAWSVSRQRAGELFF. In DNA, the CDR3 is TGTGCCTGGAGTGTGAGTAGACAGCGGGCCGGGGAGCTGTTTTTT. This chain connects TRBV30 to TRBJ2-2; tentatively, D is TRBD2 (6 bases). The CDR3 has 15 amino acids. Looked up from germline, CDR1 is GTSNPN and CDR2 is SVGIG (reference sequence). Trimming left V 0 bases short and J 6 bases short, with 14 bases between.

This clone was picked up a small number of times. The genes are TRBV14 and TRBJ1-6; D gene uncertain. CDR1 is SGHDN and CDR2 is FVKESK in the germline V gene. V lost 0 bases and J 6 bases, leaving 9 bases between the germline ends. This CDR3 has 15 residues. The CDR3 DNA reads TGTGCCAGCAGCCAAGATTTTGGCAGTAATTCACCCCTCCACTTT. It yields the protein CASSQDFGSNSPLHF.

This CDR3 reads CASSQGQGPLNEQFF. CDR3 coding DNA: TGCGCCAGCAGCCAGGGACAGGGTCCGCTCAATGAGCAGTTCTTC. The rearrangement links TRBV5-1 to TRBJ2-1, with TRBD1 identical over 9 bases. Trimming removed 4 bases from V and 6 bases from J; junction bases left unmatched: 8. Germline CDR1 SGHRS, CDR2 YFSETQ. This CDR3 comprises 15 residues.

The chain couples TRBV6-5 to TRBJ2-1; 14 nucleotides match TRBD2. This CDR3 has 16 amino acids. The V gene's germline CDR1 is MNHEY and CDR2 SVGAGI. Losses at the gene ends were 2 bases for V and 7 bases for J; bases not matched to a gene: 4. CDR3 bases: TGTGCCAGCAGTTACCGTGGACTAGCGGGAGGAAATGAGCAGTTCTTC. This gives the protein CASSYRGLAGGNEQFF.

The genes are TRBV21-1 and TRBJ2-7; TRBD2, the table's D call, was not compared with the DNA. TRBV21-1 is a recognized pseudogene. This CDR3 is built from 15 residues. The CDR3 sequence: CASSNAIRGGGEQYF. The CDR3 bases are TGTGCCAGCAGCAATGCGATCCGCGGGGGGGGAGAGCAGTACTTC.

The chain has TRBV6-6 and TRBJ2-1; no clear D gene. V shed 6 bases and J shed 7 bases, with 13 bases lying between them. The CDR3 sequence is 13 residues long. CDR1 MNHNY and CDR2 SVGAGI come from the germline V gene (reference sequence). The CDR3 reads CASSILGTNEQFF. CDR3 DNA sequence: TGTGCCAGCAGCATCCTAGGAACTAATGAGCAGTTCTTC.

In this sample, this clone turned up a few times. CDR3 coding DNA: TGTGCTAGTGGTGACACCGGGACAGGGGATCACAATGAGCAGTTCTTC. Encoded protein: CASGDTGTGDHNEQFF. The chain links TRBV12-5 to TRBJ2-1; TRBD1 matches at 10 bases. Germline trimming cut 5 bases from V and 5 bases from J; bases unmatched to any gene: 9. CDR3 length: 16 residues. Looked up from germline, CDR1 is LGHNT and CDR2 is FRNRAP. Variable domain in full (rest from reference TRBV12-5 and TRBJ2-1): DARVTQTPRHKVTEMGQEVTMRCQPILGHNTVFWYRQTMMQGLELLAYFRNRAPLDDSGMPKDRFSAEMPDATLATLKIQPSEPRDSAVYFCASGDTGTGDHNEQFFGPGTRLTVL.

The CDR3 DNA reads as TGTGCCAGCACCGAATGGCTAGCGGACACCGGGGAGCTGTTTTTT. This codes for CASTEWLADTGELFF. This chain links TRBV2 with TRBJ2-2, with 7 nucleotides matching TRBD2. The CDR3 covers 15 residues. Germline CDR1 reads SNHLY; CDR2 reads FYNNEI. Trimming cost V 7 bases and J 3 bases; bases outside gene matches: 8.